This T cell receptor beta chain is drawn from a study of blood T cell repertoires in COVID-19. Original handling: By means of reference gene primer amplification, nucleated cell counts were estimated. The repertoire was sequenced with immunoSEQ multiplex PCR; TCRdb's copy has only in-frame clones and lacks some. V and J calls plus clone size are reproduced from that table; the DNA served to infer D and trimming. The data show about 360,000 clones, approximately 85% seen once. The source is a woman in her thirties or forties with acute COVID-19. Sequenced sample: PBMCs or T cells enriched from blood (not recorded which).

CDR3 coding DNA: TGTGCCAGCAGTGAAGCTACTAACTATGGCTACACCTTC. This translates into CASSEATNYGYTF. This chain connects TRBV2 to TRBJ1-2, with unresolved D. The CDR3 length is 13 residues. The germline V gene encodes CDR1 SNHLY and CDR2 FYNNEI. V was clipped by 0 bases and J by 0 bases, with 2 bases between them.